The 17 T cell receptor beta chains reported below all come from one sample, sequenced in a study of cytomegalovirus exposure and HLA in healthy donors. PCR employed 60 Vbeta and 13 Jbeta primers. This table comes from immunoSEQ multiplex PCR, and its TCRdb copy is limited to in-frame clones, with some not included. The table shows about 110,000 clones, with about 80% occurring only once. The source material was PBMCs. The receptors were sampled from an older woman in good health and CMV-seropositive.

The J gene is TRBJ2-7, the V gene TRBV7-9, with 7 nucleotides matching TRBD1. J was trimmed by 0 bases and V by 1 base; bases with no gene match: 6. Germline V gene lookup returns CDR1 SEHNR and CDR2 FQNEAQ (reference sequence). The length of the CDR3 is 16 residues. The CDR3 DNA reads as TGTGCCAGCAGCTTAGATGGGACAGTCAACTCCTACGAGCAGTACTTC. Its protein is CASSLDGTVNSYEQYF.

This chain links TRBV5-1 with TRBJ2-5; no clear D gene. CDR1 and CDR2 from the germline V gene are SGHRS and YFSETQ. V lost 0 bases, J lost 4 bases, and 10 bases lay in between. The CDR3 runs 14 residues. The CDR3 region has the DNA TGCGCCAGCAGCTTGGGCCAGGAAGGAGAGACCCAGTACTTC. It encodes CASSLGQEGETQYF.

Comment on this clone: Distinct nucleotide sequences in the sample also encode this CDR3. J is TRBJ1-1 and V is TRBV19, with 8 positions matching TRBD1. The CDR3 spans 14 residues. Germline loops: CDR1 LNHDA, CDR2 SQIVND (reference sequence). V shed 5 bases and J 5 bases; nucleotides not matched to a gene: 7. The CDR3 region has the DNA TGTGCCAGTAGTTCAGGGACAGGTGGGACTGAAGCTTTCTTT. Residues: CASSSGTGGTEAFF.

There are a few counts of this clone. V usage is TRBV7-3 and J usage is TRBJ2-3; D is ambiguous. The CDR3 contains 14 residues. Germline-derived CDR1 and CDR2 are SGHTA and FQGTGA. Trimming left V 1 base short and J 2 bases short, with 7 bases between. As DNA, the CDR3 is TGTGCCAGCAGCTTAAGCACCTACACAGATACGCAGTATTTT. This gives the protein CASSLSTYTDTQYF.

This clone was picked up one time. The V and J genes are TRBV12-2 and TRBJ2-7; the table's D call of TRBD1 was not tested on the DNA. TRBV12-2 has pseudogene status. CDR3 length: 16 amino acids. The DNA of the CDR3 is TGTGCAAGTCGCTTAAGTAGGTACAGGAGCTCCTACGAGCAGTACTTC. Its translation: CASRLSRYRSSYEQYF.

V is TRBV21-1 and J is TRBJ2-3; TRBD2, the table's D call, lacks a check against the DNA. TRBV21-1 is a recognized pseudogene. The CDR3 runs 16 residues. This CDR3 reads CASSELSGSCTDTQYF. CDR3 bases: TGTGCCAGCAGCGAACTGTCCGGGAGCTGCACAGATACGCAGTATTTT.

The V gene is TRBV5-4, the J gene TRBJ2-5, with 11 bases aligning to TRBD2. V shed 4 bases and J 12 bases; nucleotides not matched to a gene: 11. The CDR3 is 14 residues long. CDR1 SGHNT and CDR2 YYREEE come from the germline V gene (reference sequence). DNA of the CDR3: TGTGCCAGCAGCGCCGGGACTAGCGGAATATCAGAGTACTTC. Protein sequence: CASSAGTSGISEYF.

The CDR3 protein is CASSLWGRAGGLYTQYF. DNA for the CDR3: TGTGCCAGCAGTTTATGGGGCCGGGCGGGAGGACTCTATACGCAGTATTTT. The chain couples TRBV28 to TRBJ2-3, with TRBD2 matching 8 bases. J lost 7 bases, V lost 0 bases, and 12 bases had no gene match. Germline values: CDR1 MDHEN, CDR2 SYDVKM. There are 17 residues in the CDR3.

This clone has more than one count but fewer than ten. V and J are TRBV29-1 and TRBJ1-4; weak D call: TRBD1 (5 bases). There are 13 residues in the CDR3. Germline V lookup: CDR1 SQVTM, CDR2 ANQGSEA. Between the trimmed V and J ends, which lost 4 bases and 7 bases, there was a span of 13 bases. The CDR3 DNA is TGCAGCGTTGTCGGAGGGGTGGGTGAAAAACTGTTTTTT. Translated: CSVVGGVGEKLFF. Combining the CDR3 with reference TRBV29-1 and TRBJ1-4 gives the whole variable domain SAVISQKPSRDICQRGTSLTIQCQVDSQVTMMFWYRQQPGQSLTLIATANQGSEATYESGFVIDKFPISRPNLTFSTLTVSNMSPEDSSIYLCSVVGGVGEKLFFGSGTQLSVL.

The chain is built from TRBV7-3 and TRBJ2-1; the match to TRBD2 covers 12 bases. With 5 bases clipped from V and 3 bases from J, the junction kept 2 bases outside the gene matches. The CDR3 is 15 amino acids. The germline CDR1 and CDR2 sequences are SGHTA and FQGTGA. The CDR3 loop reads CASSQTSGSYNEQFF. The DNA of the CDR3 is TGTGCCAGCAGCCAGACTAGCGGGAGCTACAATGAGCAGTTCTTC. Supplemented by reference TRBV7-3 and TRBJ2-1, the full variable domain reads GAGVSQTPSNKVTEKGKYVELRCDPISGHTALYWYRQSLGQGPEFLIYFQGTGAADDSGLPNDRFFAVRPEGSVSTLKIQRTERGDSAVYLCASSQTSGSYNEQFFGPGTRLTVL.

V is TRBV4-1 and J is TRBJ2-3; the D gene is possibly TRBD2 (5 bases). The CDR3 consists of 15 residues. Trimming stripped 0 bases from V and 2 bases from J, with 9 bases between. Germline values: CDR1 MGHRA, CDR2 YSYEKL. The CDR3 region is CASSQEAVPTDTQYF. In DNA form, the CDR3 reads TGCGCCAGCAGCCAAGAAGCGGTACCCACAGATACGCAGTATTTT.

This clone was recorded only once. V usage is TRBV21-1 and J usage is TRBJ1-2. TRBV21-1 is a documented pseudogene. This CDR3 comprises 15 residues. CDR3 sequence (DNA): TGTGCCAGCAGTTCCCACTCCGTCTCCAACCATGGCTACACCTTC. Translation gives CASSSHSVSNHGYTF.

Here the CDR3 DNA reads TGTGCCACCTTGAGAGAAGCGGCTAGCACAGATACGCAGTATTTT. Translated, it gives CATLREAASTDTQYF. The chain employs TRBV28 and TRBJ2-3; maybe TRBD2 (5 bases). V lost 10 bases and J lost 0, with 17 bases in between. This CDR3 region has 15 residues. Germline values: CDR1 MDHEN, CDR2 SYDVKM.

The chain couples TRBV9 to TRBJ2-2, with 7 bases identical to TRBD2. From germline, CDR1 is SGDLS and CDR2 YYNGEE. CDR3 size: 17 residues. V trimming: 0 bases; J trimming: 3 bases; junction bases outside the gene matches: 8. The CDR3 sequence is CASSVERGGSYTGELFF. The CDR3 coding sequence is TGTGCCAGCAGCGTAGAGAGAGGCGGGAGTTACACCGGGGAGCTGTTTTTT.

The gene calls are TRBV5-1 and TRBJ1-2, with no clear D. The V gene lost 2 bases and the J gene lost 3 bases, with 5 bases spanning the gap. This CDR3 is built from 12 residues. Germline-derived CDR1 and CDR2 are SGHRS and YFSETQ. The CDR3 region is CASSLEYYGYTF. CDR3 nucleotides: TGCGCCAGCAGCTTAGAGTACTATGGCTACACCTTC. Filled out from reference TRBV5-1 and TRBJ1-2, the complete variable domain reads KAGVTQTPRYLIKTRGQQVTLSCSPISGHRSVSWYQQTPGQGLQFLFEYFSETQRNKGNFPGRFSGRQFSNSRSEMNVSTLELGDSALYLCASSLEYYGYTFGSGTRLTVV.

J is TRBJ2-5 and V is TRBV15; 7 positions match TRBD1. TRBJ2-7 matches the DNA end more closely, so the J call is doubtful. CDR3 length: 15 amino acids. CDR1 LNHNV and CDR2 YYDKDF come from the germline V gene (reference sequence). The DNA of the CDR3 is TGTGCCACCAGCAGGGCTTATGACAGGGCCTACGAGCAGTACTTC. Amino acids: CATSRAYDRAYEQYF.

V and J are TRBV2 and TRBJ2-7, with 9 bases fitting TRBD2. CDR1 and CDR2 from the germline V gene are SNHLY and FYNNEI. CDR3 length equals 17 residues. The junction had 9 bases not matched to a gene; V was cut back by 3 bases and J by 0 bases. CDR3 sequence: CASSDQLAGFSSYEQYF. CDR3 nucleotides: TGTGCCAGCAGTGATCAACTAGCGGGCTTTAGCTCCTACGAGCAGTACTTC.